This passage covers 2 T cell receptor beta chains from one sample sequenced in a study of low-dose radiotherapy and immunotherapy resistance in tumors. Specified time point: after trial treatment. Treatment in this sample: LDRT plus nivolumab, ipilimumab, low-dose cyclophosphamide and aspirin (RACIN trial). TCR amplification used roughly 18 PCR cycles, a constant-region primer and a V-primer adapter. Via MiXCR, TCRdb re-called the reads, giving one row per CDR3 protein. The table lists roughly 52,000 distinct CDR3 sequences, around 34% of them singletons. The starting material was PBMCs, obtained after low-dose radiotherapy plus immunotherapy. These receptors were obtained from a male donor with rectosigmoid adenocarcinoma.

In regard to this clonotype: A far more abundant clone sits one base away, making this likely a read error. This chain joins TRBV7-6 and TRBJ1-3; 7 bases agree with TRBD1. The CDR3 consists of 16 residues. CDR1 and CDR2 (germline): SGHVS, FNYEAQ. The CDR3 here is CASSKRQGFSGNTTYF. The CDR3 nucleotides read TGTGCCAGCAGCAAACGACAGGGTTTCTCTGGAAACACCACATATTTT. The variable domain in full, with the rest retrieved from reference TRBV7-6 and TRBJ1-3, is GAGVSQSPRYKVTKRGQDVALRCDPISGHVSLYWYRQALGQGPEFLTYFNYEAQQDKSGLPNDRFSAERPEGSISTLTIQRTEQRDSAMYRCASSKRQGFSGNTTYFGEGSWLTVV.

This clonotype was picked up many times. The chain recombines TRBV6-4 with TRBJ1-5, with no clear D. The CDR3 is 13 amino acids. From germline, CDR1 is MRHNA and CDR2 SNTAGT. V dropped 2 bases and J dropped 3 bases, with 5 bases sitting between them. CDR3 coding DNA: TGTGCCAGCAGTGACGGGGACAATCAGCCCCAGCATTTT. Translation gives CASSDGDNQPQHF.